This T cell receptor beta chain was profiled in a study of vaccination effects on CD4 cells after COVID-19. Study context: Of the BNT162b2 and mRNA-1273 vaccines, participants received two doses of one or the other. Regarding the study as a whole: Clones from infection and from vaccination both contracted markedly late after vaccination. Few convalescent patients were included, and no early post-infection timepoints were sampled.

Comments on this clone: As yet, its antigen is unknown. Other DNA sequences in this sample translate to the same CDR3.

TCRdb keeps only in-frame clones here, not all; method: immunoSEQ multiplex PCR. Found here are more than 20,000 clones, approximately 70% of them singletons; the top ten hold about 9.7%. Antigen-specific CD4+ T cell clonotypes were called by their expansion after viral peptide-pool culture in ViraFEST. Cells that had been cultured for about 10 days were the source of isolated CD4+ T cells. Negative nucleocapsid antibody tests before and after vaccination confirmed no previous SARS-CoV-2 infection. The authors replaced half the medium with IL-2 medium on days 3 and 7. There are 15 residues in the CDR3. Germline V CDR1 and CDR2: MNHNS, SASEGT. J gave up 2 bases and V 2 bases, and 0 bases lay outside the gene matches.

Sequenced material: CD4+ T cells from PBMCs cultured with HCoV-NL63 spike peptides, taken before COVID-19 vaccination. The chain has TRBV6-1 and TRBJ2-5; 12 bases align to TRBD2. The clonotype originates from a human donor who received a COVID-19 vaccine. CDR3 in amino acids: CASSELAGGQETQYF. The CDR3 coding sequence is TGTGCCAGCAGTGAACTAGCGGGAGGGCAAGAGACCCAGTACTTC.